This T cell receptor beta chain was captured in a study of siplizumab effects on memory and regulatory T cells. As regards this clone: Its antigen is as yet unknown.

Roughly 99,000 TCR templates were assayed per sample. Sequencing was performed with immunoSEQ multiplex PCR; in TCRdb, only in-frame clones are kept and a portion is missing. The sample shows fewer than 5,500 clones, about 47% of them seen only once. This CDR3 comprises 17 residues. Trimming cost V 4 bases and J 1 base; bases outside gene matches: 8. Germline lookup yields CDR1 SGHNT and CDR2 YENEEA. Study-wide points: Alloreactive sequences traceable to unstimulated CD4+ memory cells declined significantly under siplizumab.

Cells from the mixed lymphocyte reaction were cocultured for 5 to 6 days at 37°C. Sample: CFSE-low (dividing) CD4+ T cells sorted from an allogeneic mixed lymphocyte reaction. This chain links TRBV11-3 with TRBJ2-2; 8 bases are shared with TRBD2. The receptor's source is a human donor in good health; the cells came from an allogeneic mixed lymphocyte reaction. Some clones in this sample may be carry-over from other donors' samples. Here the CDR3 reads CASSSGGLAGNTGELFF. CDR3 coding DNA: TGTGCCAGCAGCTCCGGGGGGCTAGCGGGGAACACCGGGGAGCTGTTTTTT.